The entry below gives a single TCR beta chain sequence along with its context. This CDR3 has 16 residues. V was trimmed by 7 bases and J by 3 bases, leaving 19 bases between them. Germline V gives CDR1 MDHEN, CDR2 SYDVKM. This sample is part of a study of technical replicates of blood from several donors. TCRdb's copy holds only in-frame clones and misses some; the assay was immunoSEQ multiplex PCR. The repertoire holds about 84,000 clones, with approximately 97% as singletons. This TCR derives from a human donor in good health. The rearrangement joins TRBV28 to TRBJ1-5; possibly TRBD1 for D (5 bases). Sequencing used T cells isolated from PBMCs. This CDR3 reads CASIRQKRGINQPQHF. DNA for the CDR3: TGTGCCAGCATCCGCCAAAAACGGGGGATCAATCAGCCCCAGCATTTT. Together with reference TRBV28 and TRBJ1-5, the CDR3 gives the full variable domain: DVKVTQSSRYLVKRTGEKVFLECVQDMDHENMFWYRQDPGLGLRLIYFSYDVKMKEKGDIPEGYSVSREKKERFSLILESASTNQTSMYLCASIRQKRGINQPQHFGDGTRLSIL.